The 32 T cell receptor beta chains reported below all come from one sample, sequenced in a study of post-analysis software for immune sequencing data. The study's findings and limits: Included in a set of roughly 5 TRBV segments more frequent in patients than controls were TRBV5-6, TRBV5-1 and TRBV20-1.

Unique molecular identifiers had been added to the TCR beta cDNA libraries. TCRdb processed the PCR reads anew with MiXCR; each CDR3 protein has one entry. The sample has around 710,000 distinct CDR3 sequences; about 45% are singletons. Antigen specificity for these receptors is unknown. The sequencing input was blood. All receptors come from a girl aged 10-17 years with multiple sclerosis.

This clonotype was seen only once. V and J are TRBV7-2 and TRBJ1-6, with 9 bases fitting TRBD1. The CDR3 has 17 amino acids. CDR1 is SGHTA, CDR2 FQGNSA, per germline. V lost 0 bases, J lost 0 bases, and 0 bases stayed unmatched. The CDR3 nucleotides are TGTGCCAGCAGCTTAGCGGGACAGGGCTCCTATAATTCACCCCTCCACTTT. Its translation is CASSLAGQGSYNSPLHF.

V and J are TRBV20-1 and TRBJ2-1, with TRBD1 identical over 11 bases. The V gene end was trimmed by 3 bases and the J gene end by 5 bases; junction bases not matched to a gene: 0. The CDR3 is 13 residues long. Germline loops: CDR1 DFQATT, CDR2 SNEGSKA (reference sequence). The CDR3 sequence is CSARGQGDNEQFF. The CDR3 DNA is TGCAGTGCTAGGGGACAGGGGGACAATGAGCAGTTCTTC.

This chain joins TRBV12-3 or TRBV12-4 and TRBJ2-5; TRBD2 agrees at 10 bases. V was pared by 7 bases and J by 3 bases, with 8 bases of the junction left unmatched. This CDR3 contains 15 residues. The CDR3 reads CASTGGLAGEETQYF. CDR3 sequence (DNA): TGTGCCAGCACTGGGGGCCTAGCGGGAGAAGAGACCCAGTACTTC.

The chain joins TRBV7-9 to TRBJ2-5; a weak D match, TRBD2 (6 bases). The CDR3 spans 16 residues. V was pared by 4 bases and J by 5 bases, with 20 bases between. Germline V gene data show CDR1 as SEHNR and CDR2 as FQNEAQ (reference sequence). DNA of the CDR3: TGTGCCAGCAGCTACCCGTCGGTCATGGGGAGGGAGACCCAGTACTTC. It specifies CASSYPSVMGRETQYF.

Of note for this clonotype: A read error may produce the germline difference seen at one junction end. CDR3 in DNA: TGTGCCAGCAGTTTGGACAGAAACAATGGGCAGTTCTTC. Translated, it gives CASSLDRNNGQFF. This chain connects TRBV12-3 or TRBV12-4 to TRBJ2-1; a weak D match, TRBD1 (6 bases). The CDR3 extends over 13 amino acids.

CDR3: CASSQVLGTGIGYNEQFF. The CDR3 DNA reads as TGCGCCAGCAGCCAAGTATTGGGTACAGGGATTGGGTACAATGAGCAGTTCTTC. The V and J genes are TRBV4-3 and TRBJ2-1; possibly TRBD1 for D (6 bases). The CDR3 extends over 18 amino acids. Deletions cut 1 base from V and 4 bases from J, with 20 bases between. Germline V gene sequence: CDR1 LGHNA, CDR2 YSLEER.

The chain employs TRBV6-2 or TRBV6-3 and TRBJ2-3; possibly TRBD2 for D (7 bases). Trimming cost V 8 bases and J 5 bases, with 14 bases left between them. The germline V gene encodes CDR1 MNHEY and CDR2 SVGEGT. The CDR3 has 13 residues. In DNA, the CDR3 is TGTGCCAGCGCGGGGGCATTTGGAGATACGCAGTATTTT. Translated: CASAGAFGDTQYF.

This chain uses TRBV7-9 with TRBJ2-3, with 10 bases that match TRBD2. The CDR3 extends over 14 amino acids. Germline CDR1 is SEHNR and CDR2 is FQNEAQ (reference sequence). V lost 11 bases, J lost 4 bases, and 9 bases stayed unmatched. The CDR3 reads CAGSAGGDPDTQYF. CDR3 DNA: TGTGCCGGATCAGCGGGAGGGGACCCAGATACGCAGTATTTT. The full variable domain, completed using reference TRBV7-9 and TRBJ2-3, is DTGVSQNPRHKITKRGQNVTFRCDPISEHNRLYWYRQTLGQGPEFLTYFQNEAQLEKSRLLSDRFSAERPKGSFSTLEIQRTEQGDSAMYLCAGSAGGDPDTQYFGPGTRLTVL.

J is TRBJ1-1 and V is TRBV29-1; weak D call: TRBD1 (5 bases). V was shortened by 8 bases and J by 2 bases, with 12 bases between the two germline ends. Germline-derived CDR1 and CDR2 are SQVTM and ANQGSEA. The CDR3 loop spans 12 amino acids. The CDR3 loop is CSSRAPNTEAFF. CDR3 DNA: TGCAGCTCCAGGGCACCCAACACTGAAGCTTTCTTT.

The rearrangement uses TRBV7-9 and TRBJ2-1, with D uncertain. This CDR3 is 16 amino acids long. Trimming stripped 4 bases from V and 1 base from J, with 14 bases between. Germline V CDR1 and CDR2: SEHNR, FQNEAQ (reference sequence). For the CDR3, the DNA is TGTGCCAGCAGCTCCCATCCGTTAGTGTCCTACAATGAGCAGTTCTTC. It translates to CASSSHPLVSYNEQFF.

The V gene is TRBV5-1, the J gene TRBJ1-2, with 7 bases identical to TRBD1. Germline CDR1 SGHRS, CDR2 YFSETQ. The V and J ends lost 4 bases and 8 bases, in that order; junction bases with no gene match: 5. CDR3 length: 12 amino acids. The CDR3 protein is CASSVTGKGYTF. The CDR3, as DNA: TGCGCCAGCAGCGTGACAGGGAAAGGCTACACCTTC. Drawing the rest from reference TRBV5-1 and TRBJ1-2, the complete variable domain is KAGVTQTPRYLIKTRGQQVTLSCSPISGHRSVSWYQQTPGQGLQFLFEYFSETQRNKGNFPGRFSGRQFSNSRSEMNVSTLELGDSALYLCASSVTGKGYTFGSGTRLTVV.

In its sample, this clonotype was seen a few times. V usage is TRBV12-3 or TRBV12-4 and J usage is TRBJ2-3; weak D call: TRBD2 (6 bases). The CDR3 runs to 16 residues. V lost 5 bases, J lost 3 bases, and 18 bases lay in between. CDR3: CASSLNSGPKTDTQYF. DNA for the CDR3: TGTGCCAGCAGTCTCAATAGCGGTCCTAAAACAGATACGCAGTATTTT.

This clonotype was counted a single time. This rearrangement joins TRBV3-1 to TRBJ2-7; TRBD2 aligns across 15 bases. V was clipped by 3 bases and J by 0 bases; unmatched bases: 9. CDR1 is LGHDT and CDR2 is YNNKEL in the germline V gene (reference sequence). The CDR3 totals 19 residues. CDR3 sequence (DNA): TGTGCCAGCAGCCAGGACTGGACTAGCGGGAGGGCCTACTCCTACGAGCAGTACTTC. It translates to CASSQDWTSGRAYSYEQYF.

J is TRBJ2-7 and V is TRBV28, with D possibly being TRBD1 (5 bases). Deletions cut 6 bases from V and 0 bases from J, with 9 bases between. Germline CDR1 is MDHEN and CDR2 is SYDVKM. The CDR3 contains 13 residues. The CDR3 DNA reads TGTGCCAGCAGGGGGCCCCACTCCTACGAGCAGTACTTC. This encodes CASRGPHSYEQYF.

Of note for this clonotype: A read error may account for a junction end that differs from germline. CDR3 loop: CASSYSLSASGTYERYF. In DNA, the CDR3 is TGTGCCAGCAGTTACTCACTATCGGCTAGCGGGACCTACGAGCGGTACTTC. The chain is built from TRBV6-5 and TRBJ2-7; 9 bases fit TRBD2. Germline V lookup: CDR1 MNHEY, CDR2 SVGAGI. The length of the CDR3 is 17 residues.

The rearrangement links TRBV5-1 to TRBJ1-2; 8 positions agree with TRBD1. Germline lookup yields CDR1 SGHRS and CDR2 YFSETQ. The CDR3 is 13 residues long. Trimming took 5 bases from V and 6 from J; bases not matched to a gene: 6. CDR3 in amino acids: CASRPTGVDGYTF. As DNA, the CDR3 is TGCGCCAGCAGACCGACAGGGGTTGATGGCTACACCTTC. Drawing the rest from reference TRBV5-1 and TRBJ1-2, the complete variable domain is KAGVTQTPRYLIKTRGQQVTLSCSPISGHRSVSWYQQTPGQGLQFLFEYFSETQRNKGNFPGRFSGRQFSNSRSEMNVSTLELGDSALYLCASRPTGVDGYTFGSGTRLTVV.

Note on this clonotype: Relative to the germline gene, one junction end is altered; a read error may explain this. This chain connects TRBV12-3 or TRBV12-4 to TRBJ2-3; TRBD2 might be the D (5 bases). The CDR3 loop spans 14 amino acids. The CDR3 DNA reads TGTGCCAGCAGTTTCGGTGGGAGCACAGATACGGAGTATTTT. As protein: CASSFGGSTDTEYF.

The rearrangement uses TRBV7-2 and TRBJ2-1, with D unclear. The CDR3 length is 17 residues. V shed 4 bases and J shed 6 bases, with 22 bases lying between them. CDR1 is SGHTA and CDR2 is FQGNSA in the germline V gene. CDR3: CASSSVAIPHLLNEQFF. Written as DNA, the CDR3 is TGTGCCAGCAGCTCGGTGGCAATTCCCCACCTGCTCAATGAGCAGTTCTTC.

A few counts support this clonotype. The V call is TRBV5-1, the J call TRBJ2-7, with no clear D. Germline values: CDR1 SGHRS, CDR2 YFSETQ. Trimming took off 4 bases at V and 7 bases at J, with 21 bases between the two ends. The CDR3 is 15 residues long. The CDR3 nucleotides read TGCGCCAGCAGCCCCACGAGGCCGGATTGGGGAGAGCAGTACTTC. It translates to CASSPTRPDWGEQYF. Filled out from reference TRBV5-1 and TRBJ2-7, the complete variable domain reads KAGVTQTPRYLIKTRGQQVTLSCSPISGHRSVSWYQQTPGQGLQFLFEYFSETQRNKGNFPGRFSGRQFSNSRSEMNVSTLELGDSALYLCASSPTRPDWGEQYFGPGTRLTVT.

The chain joins TRBV20-1 to TRBJ2-1, with 8 bases aligning to TRBD1. The CDR3 loop spans 17 amino acids. The germline V gene has CDR1 DFQATT and CDR2 SNEGSKA (reference sequence). With 3 bases clipped from V and 2 bases from J, the junction kept 12 bases outside the gene matches. The chain's CDR3 is CSASEPDRGPAYNEQFF. In DNA, the CDR3 is TGCAGTGCTAGTGAACCCGACAGGGGACCAGCCTACAATGAGCAGTTCTTC.

The J gene is TRBJ2-1, the V gene TRBV15; 8 nucleotides agree with TRBD2. Trimming cost V 0 bases and J 4 bases; bases outside gene matches: 20. The CDR3 is 21 residues long. In germline, CDR1 is LNHNV, CDR2 YYDKDF (reference sequence). CDR3 sequence (DNA): TGTGCCACCAGCAGAGATTGGAGGGCTAGCGGGCTCGCTCGGGGATACAATGAGCAGTTCTTC. Translated: CATSRDWRASGLARGYNEQFF.

The chain recombines TRBV24-1 with TRBJ2-3; TRBD2 aligns across 10 bases. V was pared by 4 bases and J by 1 base, with 4 bases of the junction left unmatched. Germline values: CDR1 KGHDR, CDR2 SFDVKD. The CDR3 is made up of 16 amino acids. The CDR3 DNA reads TGTGCCACCAGTGACCACGGGACTAGCGGCACAGATACGCAGTATTTT. Its protein is CATSDHGTSGTDTQYF.

This clonotype was found a few times. The chain recombines TRBV2 with TRBJ1-2; 8 bases fit TRBD1. Trimming removed 5 bases from V and 7 bases from J; junction bases left unmatched: 3. The CDR3 loop spans 12 amino acids. Germline values: CDR1 SNHLY, CDR2 FYNNEI. In DNA form, the CDR3 reads TGTGCCAGCAGTTCGGACAGGGCTGGCTACACCTTC. It yields the protein CASSSDRAGYTF.

J is TRBJ2-7 and V is TRBV7-2; unclear D gene. The CDR3 contains 14 residues. Germline CDR1 reads SGHTA; CDR2 reads FQGNSA. Trimming took off 3 bases at V and 1 base at J, with 10 bases between the two ends. The CDR3 coding sequence is TGTGCCAGCAGCTTGTCCCAGGCTTCCTACGAGCAGTACTTC. The encoded protein is CASSLSQASYEQYF.

V usage is TRBV20-1 and J usage is TRBJ2-3, with a tentative D call TRBD2 (6 bases). V was cut by 1 base and J by 5 bases, with 16 bases left in between. CDR1 and CDR2 (germline): DFQATT, SNEGSKA (reference sequence). This CDR3 has 15 residues. The CDR3 sequence is CSARARLERGDTQYF. CDR3 bases: TGCAGTGCTAGAGCTCGACTAGAGCGTGGAGATACGCAGTATTTT.

The chain employs TRBV7-8 and TRBJ2-3; 7 bases agree with TRBD2. The V segment lost 5 bases and the J segment 4 bases; nucleotides outside the gene matches: 9. CDR1 and CDR2 from the germline V gene are SGHVS and FQNEAQ. This CDR3 comprises 15 residues. The CDR3 nucleotides are TGTGCCAGCAGCCCCTGGGCGGGAGAGGCAGATACGCAGTATTTT. Translation gives CASSPWAGEADTQYF.

The chain recombines TRBV29-1 with TRBJ1-2, with 7 bases aligning to TRBD1. The length of the CDR3 is 14 residues. Germline V gene sequence: CDR1 SQVTM, CDR2 ANQGSEA. The trim removed 5 bases at V and 6 bases at J, leaving 12 bases unmatched. CDR3 coding DNA: TGCAGCGTTACCCCGGGAGGGGGCGCCGATGGCTACACCTTC. Its translation: CSVTPGGGADGYTF.

The V call is TRBV5-1, the J call TRBJ2-3; tentative D call: TRBD2 (6 bases). V lost 3 bases to trimming and J lost 2 bases, with 16 bases between them. There are 16 residues in the CDR3. Per germline, CDR1 SGHRS and CDR2 YFSETQ. CDR3 sequence: CASSWGTLSFTDTQYF. Here the CDR3 DNA reads TGCGCCAGCAGCTGGGGGACTCTAAGCTTCACAGATACGCAGTATTTT.

The sample holds a few counts of this clonotype. J is TRBJ2-5 and V is TRBV4-1; D unresolved. This CDR3 spans 14 amino acids. The V gene's germline CDR1 is MGHRA and CDR2 YSYEKL. V was clipped by 5 bases and J by 1 base, with 11 bases between them. The CDR3 DNA follows: TGCGCCAGCAGCTCGGCGGATATCCAAGAGACCCAGTACTTC. Its protein product is CASSSADIQETQYF.

In its sample, this clonotype was seen a few times. The chain has TRBV12-3 or TRBV12-4 and TRBJ2-1; D gene ambiguous. With 4 bases removed from V and 0 bases from J, the gap between germline ends came to 7 bases. This CDR3 spans 14 amino acids. The CDR3 is CASSSPHSYNEQFF. The CDR3 nucleotides are TGTGCCAGCAGTTCCCCCCACTCCTACAATGAGCAGTTCTTC.

V is TRBV7-9 and J is TRBJ2-5; no reliable D call. The J call could be wrong; TRBJ2-7 is a better fit for the DNA end. CDR3 length: 13 amino acids. Germline lookup yields CDR1 SEHNR and CDR2 FQNEAQ (reference sequence). CDR3 coding DNA: TGTGCCAGCAGCTTAAAGGACCGAGACGAGCAGTACTTC. Its translation is CASSLKDRDEQYF.

The chain links TRBV5-6 to TRBJ1-6; D gene uncertain. V lost 2 bases, J lost 9 bases, and 12 bases lay in between. The germline V gene has CDR1 SGHDT and CDR2 YYEEEE. The CDR3 covers 14 residues. The CDR3 protein is CASSLSVSGSPLHF. As DNA, the CDR3 is TGTGCCAGCAGCTTAAGCGTCTCGGGTTCACCCCTCCACTTT.